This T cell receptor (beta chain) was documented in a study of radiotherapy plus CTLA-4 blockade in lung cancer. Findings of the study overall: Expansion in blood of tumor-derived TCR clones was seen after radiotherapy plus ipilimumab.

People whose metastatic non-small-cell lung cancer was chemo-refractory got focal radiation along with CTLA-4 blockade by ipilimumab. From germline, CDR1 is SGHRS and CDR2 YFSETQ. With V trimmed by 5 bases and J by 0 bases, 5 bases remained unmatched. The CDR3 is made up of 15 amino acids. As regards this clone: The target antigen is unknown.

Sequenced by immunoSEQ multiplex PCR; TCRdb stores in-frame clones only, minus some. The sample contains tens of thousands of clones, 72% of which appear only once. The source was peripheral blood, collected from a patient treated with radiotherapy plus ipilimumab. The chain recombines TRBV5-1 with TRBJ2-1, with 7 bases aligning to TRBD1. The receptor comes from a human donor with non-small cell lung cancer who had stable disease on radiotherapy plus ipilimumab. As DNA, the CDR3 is TGCGCCAGCAGACGGACAGGCAGCTCCTACAATGAGCAGTTCTTC. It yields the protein CASRRTGSSYNEQFF.